The rows below give T cell receptor beta chains drawn from one sample of a study of shared clonotypes between healthy human individuals. The method was immunoSEQ multiplex PCR; TCRdb's version includes in-frame clones alone and lacks a portion of them. The sample carries 2 million to 2.5 million clones, 93% recorded once. The sequencing sample was made of naive CD4+ T cells from PBMCs. The receptors shown here come from a man between 18 and 35 years old in good health. Some clones in this sample may be carry-over from other donors' samples. Each CDR3 is given with its conserved first and last residue. A D gene is named only where the DNA matches it firmly. The size entry is marked missing in some rows and otherwise reads once, few, many or a size class.

cdr3_nt cdr3_aa j_call clone_size v_call d_call
TGTGCCAGCAGTTTCGAGAGACTAGCGGAGACCTACGAGCAGTACTTC CASSFERLAETYEQYF TRBJ2-7 - TRBV28 TRBD2
TGCGCCAGCAGGACTAGCGGTTCCTACGAGCAGTACTTC CASRTSGSYEQYF TRBJ2-7 - TRBV10-2 TRBD2
TGCGCCAGCAGCTCCCGACAGGGAAATGAGCAGTTCTTC CASSSRQGNEQFF TRBJ2-1 once TRBV5-1 TRBD1
TGCGCCAGCAGCCAAGGGACAGGGGGCTCCTACGAGCAGTACTTC CASSQGTGGSYEQYF TRBJ2-7 few TRBV4-1 TRBD1
TGCGCCAGCAGGCGGGCGGGAGGTTTTGGCGGGGAGCTGTTTTTT CASRRAGGFGGELFF TRBJ2-2 once TRBV4-3 TRBD2
TGTGCCAGCAGCCTCTCTAGCGGGAGTAAAGATACGCAGTATTTT CASSLSSGSKDTQYF TRBJ2-3 - TRBV7-3 TRBD2
TGTGCCAGCTCAGCAGGGATTCACTCTGGAAACACCATATATTTT CASSAGIHSGNTIYF TRBJ1-3 - TRBV18 -
TGTGCCAGCAGCCTCGGCCGTACAGATTACGAGCAGTACTTC CASSLGRTDYEQYF TRBJ2-7 - TRBV7-2 -
TGTGCCAGCAGCTTAATAAGGGGCACAGATACGCAGTATTTT CASSLIRGTDTQYF TRBJ2-3 - TRBV7-6 -
TGTGCCAGCAGCTTCGACAAAACTAGTTACGAGCAGTACTTC CASSFDKTSYEQYF TRBJ2-7 - TRBV7-3 -
TGTGCCAGCTCACTCACTAGCGGGAGGACCTACGAGCAGTACTTC CASSLTSGRTYEQYF TRBJ2-7 - TRBV18 TRBD2
TGTGCCAGCATGTCCGGCACAGATACGCAGTATTTT CASMSGTDTQYF TRBJ2-3 once TRBV2 -
TGTGCCAGCAGTTCAAGTCTCCGGCGCGAAGCTTTCTTT CASSSSLRREAFF TRBJ1-1 - TRBV28 -
TGTGCCAGTAGTATAGGGTGGGGGGCTGGCACAGATACGCAGTATTTT CASSIGWGAGTDTQYF TRBJ2-3 - TRBV19 -
TGCAGCGCTGGCGACCTTAGCTCCTACAATGAGCAGTTCTTC CSAGDLSSYNEQFF TRBJ2-1 - TRBV29-1 -
TGTGCCATCAGTGACCTCAATAGCAATCAGCCCCAGCATTTT CAISDLNSNQPQHF TRBJ1-5 - TRBV10-3 -
TGTGCCAGCGGGCGACAGGGAACTCCAGAGACCCAGTACTTC CASGRQGTPETQYF TRBJ2-5 once TRBV5-6 TRBD1
TGTGCCAGCAGCTCAGGACAGGTGACCTACGAGCAGTACTTC CASSSGQVTYEQYF TRBJ2-7 - TRBV7-2 TRBD1
TGTGCCAGCAGTGAGCGGGAGGGTCGGGAGACCCAGTACTTC CASSEREGRETQYF TRBJ2-5 - TRBV2 TRBD2
TGTGCCAGCTCCCCGAAGGTGGGCGAATCGTCGACTAATGAAAAACTGTTTTTT CASSPKVGESSTNEKLFF TRBJ1-4 - TRBV18 -
TGTGCCAGCAGCTTAGGGACAGGGAAAAAGACCCAGTACTTC CASSLGTGKKTQYF TRBJ2-5 - TRBV7-9 TRBD1
TGCGCCAGCAGCTTGGACCGTAGCACAGATACGCAGTATTTT CASSLDRSTDTQYF TRBJ2-3 once TRBV5-1 -
TGTGCCAGCAGCCCGGGGTCGCGGGTGGGAAATGAGCAGTTCTTC CASSPGSRVGNEQFF TRBJ2-1 - TRBV5-4 -
TGTGCCAGCACCAGGACAGGGATGTACGAGCAGTACTTC CASTRTGMYEQYF TRBJ2-7 - TRBV6-1 TRBD1
TGTGCCAGCAGTGAAGAGGGAATATCGGGAACTTACTATCAGCCCCAGCATTTT CASSEEGISGTYYQPQHF TRBJ1-5 - TRBV6-1 -
TGCGCCAGCAGCCCGACAGGGGCCGTCTATGGCTACACCTTC CASSPTGAVYGYTF TRBJ1-2 - TRBV5-1 TRBD1
TGTGCCAGCAGTGCTCAGGAACCAACTAATGAAAAACTGTTTTTT CASSAQEPTNEKLFF TRBJ1-4 - TRBV2 -
TGCGCCAGCTGCAATACCGAACCTTCCTCTGGAAACACCATATATTTT CASCNTEPSSGNTIYF TRBJ1-3 - TRBV5-1 -
TGTGCCAGCAGTGCGGGACAGGGCACAGATACGCAGTATTTT CASSAGQGTDTQYF TRBJ2-3 - TRBV25-1 TRBD1
TGTGCCAGCAGTTCCCGGACTAGCGGGGCCCAAGAGACCCAGTACTTC CASSSRTSGAQETQYF TRBJ2-5 - TRBV2 TRBD2
TGTGCCAGCAGAGTCTGGCAGGGCCAACCCTACGAGCAGTACTTC CASRVWQGQPYEQYF TRBJ2-7 - TRBV6-1 -
TGTGCCAGCAGCTCAACGTCGTTCGGCGAGCAGTACTTC CASSSTSFGEQYF TRBJ2-7 - TRBV7-9 -
TGTGCCAGCAGTTACAGGGCTAACTATGGCTACACCTTC CASSYRANYGYTF TRBJ1-2 - TRBV5-5 -
TGTGCCAGCTCGTCAAACGGACAGCGCGGTGAAAAACTGTTTTTT CASSSNGQRGEKLFF TRBJ1-4 - TRBV18 -
TGTGCCAGCAGCTTAGGCGAAGGGACTAGTATGAGGGAGCAGTACTTC CASSLGEGTSMREQYF TRBJ2-7 - TRBV7-9 TRBD2
TGTGCCAGCAGCTTACAGGGTAGCCTTAGCTCCTACGAGCAGTACTTC CASSLQGSLSSYEQYF TRBJ2-7 - TRBV11-1 -
TGTGCCAGCAGCTTAGGAAGGAGGAGGGCCTCCTACGAGCAGTACTTC CASSLGRRRASYEQYF TRBJ2-7 - TRBV7-8 -
TGTGCCAGCAGCTTTGTCCCAGGGGGTGGCTATGGCTACACCTTC CASSFVPGGGYGYTF TRBJ1-2 - TRBV5-6 TRBD1
TGCGCCAACTTATGCCTCAGTTGGAGGTGTAATGAAAAACTGTTTTTT CANLCLSWRCNEKLFF TRBJ1-4 - TRBV10-1 -
TGTGCCAGCACCGCACTTGTCGTTGCCTACGAGCAGTACTTC CASTALVVAYEQYF TRBJ2-7 - TRBV9 -
TGTGCCAGCAGCCCCACCTTGGGACTTTTGATCTCCAATGAGCAGTTCTTC CASSPTLGLLISNEQFF TRBJ2-1 - TRBV7-6 -
TGTGCCAGCAGCTTAGGACAGTCCGGGGAGCTGTTTTTT CASSLGQSGELFF TRBJ2-2 - TRBV7-2 -